The clone carrying this T cell receptor beta chain occurred a few times. Its antigen is as yet unknown. The data originate from a study of T-cell memory formation after mild COVID-19. Across the study: TCR clusters were mostly donor specific. Study-level results: CM and EM subsets held most contracting CD4+ clones; EMRA held CD8+ ones. Prior to infection, memory already included some responding clones, suggesting cross-reactive memory joined. Second-wave clones that peaked on day 37 lacked confirmed SARS-CoV-2 specificity.

TCRdb re-analysed the 5' RACE reads in MiXCR, keeping a single row per CDR3 protein. The profile covers 350,000 to 450,000 distinct CDR3 sequences, with around 27% appearing a single time and 13% taken by the ten largest. The CDR3 runs to 14 residues. The germline gives CDR1 SQVTM, CDR2 ANQGSEA. With 0 bases clipped from V and 5 bases from J, the junction kept 5 bases outside the gene matches. The chain combines TRBV29-1 with TRBJ2-5; the match to TRBD2 covers 8 bases. Sequencing input: PBMCs or a T cell subset sorted from them (not recorded which). The sequence derives from an adult woman who had mild COVID-19 (a few samples of this study predate the infection). Cell type and time point are not known. The CDR3 region has the DNA TGCAGCGTTGAAGAACGAGGCGGGAGGGAGACCCAGTACTTC. Residues: CSVEERGGRETQYF.